A single sample gave rise to the 21 T cell receptor beta chains below, sequenced in a study of CD8+ T cells in alopecia areata. cDNA prepared by RNA extraction and subsequent reverse transcription served as the template for sequencing. Data came from immunoSEQ multiplex PCR; TCRdb stores just in-frame clones and leaves some out. The table records around 170,000 clones, approximately 49% of them present only once. Treatment reported: oral pan-JAK inhibitor, 5-10 mg twice daily. Sequencing was performed on CD8+ T cells sorted from blood, taken at roughly week 53, from a patient treated with tofacitinib. These receptors all stem from a human donor with alopecia areata.

The gene calls are TRBV11-2 and TRBJ2-3, with D perhaps matching TRBD1 or TRBD2 (6 bases each). Germline V gene sequence: CDR1 SGHAT, CDR2 FQNNGV. With 6 bases removed from V and 3 bases from J, the gap between germline ends came to 19 bases. The CDR3 contains 16 residues. As DNA, the CDR3 is TGTGCCAGCAGAAAAGGCCGGGGGCGGAGGACAGATACGCAGTATTTT. Translating gives CASRKGRGRRTDTQYF.

V usage is TRBV6-5 and J usage is TRBJ2-1, with TRBD2 identical over 7 bases. Per germline, CDR1 MNHEY and CDR2 SVGAGI. With V trimmed by 3 bases and J by 6 bases, 5 bases remained unmatched. The CDR3 totals 14 residues. The CDR3 nucleotides are TGTGCCAGCAGTTATGGGAGGGACGGCAATGAGCAGTTCTTC. It encodes CASSYGRDGNEQFF.

The sample holds a few counts of this clone. The chain has TRBV7-6 and TRBJ2-1, with 7 bases identical to TRBD2. Germline CDR1 and CDR2: SGHVS and FNYEAQ. V dropped 5 bases and J dropped 5; count of bases not matched to a gene: 12. The CDR3 is made up of 16 amino acids. CDR3 loop: CASSRPPAGLNNEQFF. In DNA, the CDR3 is TGTGCCAGCAGCCGCCCCCCAGCGGGGCTAAACAATGAGCAGTTCTTC.

V usage is TRBV9 and J usage is TRBJ2-2; D gene ambiguous. Germline V lookup: CDR1 SGDLS, CDR2 YYNGEE. V lost 0 bases and J 9 bases, leaving 12 bases between the germline ends. The CDR3 has 14 residues. CDR3 DNA sequence: TGTGCCAGCAGCGTAGTAGGAGATCACCGGGAGCTGTTTTTT. It is translated as CASSVVGDHRELFF.

The sample holds a few counts of this clone. V is TRBV5-4 and J is TRBJ2-3, with TRBD2 identical over 12 bases. V lost 3 bases to trimming and J lost 4 bases; unmatched junction nucleotides: 3. CDR1 and CDR2 from the germline V gene are SGHNT and YYREEE (reference sequence). The CDR3 extends over 15 amino acids. The CDR3 DNA reads as TGTGCCAGCAGCTCGCTAGCGGGGGGGGCAGATACGCAGTATTTT. It is translated as CASSSLAGGADTQYF.

The sample holds a few counts of this clone. J is TRBJ1-1 and V is TRBV7-9, with D unresolved. Deletions cut 3 bases from V and 0 bases from J, with 8 bases between. Looked up from germline, CDR1 is SEHNR and CDR2 is FQNEAQ (reference sequence). This CDR3 has 14 residues. In DNA form, the CDR3 reads TGTGCCAGCAGCTTTGGGATCCTGAACACTGAAGCTTTCTTT. This sequence encodes CASSFGILNTEAFF.

The chain couples TRBV7-6 to TRBJ2-7; TRBD1 matches at 9 bases. V gave up 5 bases and J gave up 3 bases; unmatched junction bases: 5. The germline V gene encodes CDR1 SGHVS and CDR2 FNYEAQ. CDR3 length: 14 amino acids. CDR3 DNA: TGTGCCAGCAGCCTAGGACAGGGGATCTACGAGCAGTACTTC. Translation: CASSLGQGIYEQYF.

The J gene is TRBJ1-1, the V gene TRBV6-5; TRBD1 matches at 10 bases. Trimming at V came to 4 bases and at J to 1 base, leaving 3 bases not matched to a gene. The germline CDR1 and CDR2 sequences are MNHEY and SVGAGI. The CDR3 is 15 residues long. CDR3 protein: CASSFGQGGNTEAFF. Here the CDR3 DNA reads TGTGCCAGCAGTTTCGGACAGGGGGGGAACACTGAAGCTTTCTTT.

This chain connects TRBV25-1 to TRBJ2-2; D gene uncertain. V shed 7 bases and J shed 10 bases, with 10 bases lying between them. Per germline, CDR1 MGHDK and CDR2 SYGVNS. The CDR3 consists of 11 residues. The CDR3: CASKMGSELFF. The CDR3 DNA follows: TGTGCCAGCAAGATGGGGTCGGAGCTGTTTTTT.

This chain joins TRBV7-8 and TRBJ2-3; the D is unclear. This CDR3 has 15 amino acids. CDR1 and CDR2 (germline): SGHVS, FQNEAQ. Trimming pared 2 bases from V and 5 bases from J, leaving 14 bases between. The CDR3 here is CASSLSRTDVDTQYF. The CDR3 bases are TGTGCCAGCAGCTTAAGCAGGACGGACGTAGATACGCAGTATTTT. The variable domain in full, completed from reference TRBV7-8 and TRBJ2-3, reads GAGVSQSPRYKVAKRGQDVALRCDPISGHVSLFWYQQALGQGPEFLTYFQNEAQLDKSGLPSDRFFAERPEGSVSTLKIQRTQQEDSAVYLCASSLSRTDVDTQYFGPGTRLTVL.

V is TRBV29-1 and J is TRBJ1-2, with TRBD1 identical over 8 bases. Germline V gene lookup returns CDR1 SQVTM and CDR2 ANQGSEA. This CDR3 has 16 amino acids. V lost 0 bases, J lost 5 bases, and 11 bases stayed unmatched. DNA of the CDR3: TGCAGCGTTGAAGAATCGCAGGGGGCGGTTGGGTATGGCTACACCTTC. Translating it yields CSVEESQGAVGYGYTF.

This clone was seen only a few times. The chain couples TRBV11-2 to TRBJ1-2; D is ambiguous. The V end was cut by 4 bases, the J end by 8 bases, with 14 bases between. There are 13 residues in the CDR3. The germline CDR1 and CDR2 sequences are SGHAT and FQNNGV. CDR3 DNA sequence: TGTGCCAGCAGCTCCGGGCCTGCCTGGGGCTACACCTTC. Its protein is CASSSGPAWGYTF.

In this sample, this clone turned up a few times. The chain employs TRBV4-3 and TRBJ2-7; TRBD1 might be the D (6 bases). Germline lookup yields CDR1 LGHNA and CDR2 YSLEER. This CDR3 comprises 16 residues. Trimming pared 0 bases from V and 7 bases from J, leaving 19 bases between. Written as DNA, the CDR3 is TGCGCCAGCAGCCAAGATTGGGACACCGGTCTGGGGGAGCAGTACTTC. This translates into CASSQDWDTGLGEQYF.

The rearrangement joins TRBV5-4 to TRBJ1-2; 10 bases agree with TRBD1. This CDR3 has 15 amino acids. After removal of 4 bases from V and 3 bases from J, the junction contained 6 bases not matched to a gene. Germline values: CDR1 SGHNT, CDR2 YYREEE (reference sequence). The CDR3: CASSHRDRGYYGYTF. CDR3 DNA: TGTGCCAGCAGCCACCGGGACAGGGGATACTATGGCTACACCTTC.

The table lists this clone with a count of one. V is TRBV5-1 and J is TRBJ2-7, with TRBD1 matching 10 bases. The CDR3 is 15 amino acids. V trimming: 4 bases; J trimming: 2 bases; junction bases outside the gene matches: 6. Per the germline V gene, CDR1 is SGHRS and CDR2 is YFSETQ. The CDR3 DNA is TGCGCCAGCAGCGCTTGGGGACAGGGGACCTACGAGCAGTACTTC. Its translation is CASSAWGQGTYEQYF.

The table lists this clone with a few counts. V is TRBV9 and J is TRBJ2-7, with a tentative D call TRBD2 (6 bases). Trimming took 3 bases from V and 2 from J, leaving 9 bases between them. CDR3 size: 13 residues. The germline CDR1 and CDR2 sequences are SGDLS and YYNGEE. CDR3 loop: CASSAGETYEQYF. CDR3 bases: TGTGCCAGCAGCGCGGGGGAAACCTACGAGCAGTACTTC.

The gene calls are TRBV10-3 and TRBJ1-2; unclear D gene. The V gene's germline CDR1 is ENHRY and CDR2 SYGVKD. Trimming stripped 3 bases from V and 0 bases from J, with 11 bases between. The CDR3 spans 15 residues. This chain's CDR3 is CAISDPDRTNYGYTF. In DNA form, the CDR3 reads TGTGCCATCAGTGACCCCGACCGAACTAACTATGGCTACACCTTC.

This chain connects TRBV5-6 to TRBJ2-2; maybe TRBD2 (5 bases). CDR3 size: 15 residues. The V end lost 0 bases, the J end lost 2 bases, and 8 bases lay between the germline ends. Germline V lookup: CDR1 SGHDT, CDR2 YYEEEE. As DNA, the CDR3 is TGTGCCAGCAGCTTGGCTAGCAGTAACACCGGGGAGCTGTTTTTT. It translates to CASSLASSNTGELFF.

This chain uses TRBV5-4 with TRBJ2-3, with TRBD2 matching over 8 bases. The CDR3 covers 15 residues. Germline CDR1 reads SGHNT; CDR2 reads YYREEE (reference sequence). Trimming took 5 bases from V and 5 from J; bases not matched to a gene: 10. The CDR3, as DNA: TGTGCCAGCAGTTCAGCGGGGGCCACGGTAGATACGCAGTATTTT. Protein: CASSSAGATVDTQYF.

This chain links TRBV25-1 with TRBJ2-1; the D is unclear. Trimming stripped 4 bases from V and 6 bases from J, with 1 base between. Germline CDR1 reads MGHDK; CDR2 reads SYGVNS. CDR3 length: 10 residues. The CDR3 region has the DNA TGTGCCAGCAGTGCCAATGAGCAGTTCTTC. This encodes CASSANEQFF.

The chain uses TRBV4-2 and TRBJ1-1; D gene uncertain. V dropped 1 base and J dropped 0 bases, with 9 bases sitting between them. The CDR3 extends over 15 amino acids. CDR1 is LGHNA and CDR2 is YNFKEQ in the germline V gene. This CDR3 is CASSQGGEMNTEAFF. In DNA form, the CDR3 reads TGTGCCAGCAGCCAAGGCGGAGAGATGAACACTGAAGCTTTCTTT.